The present entry profiles one T cell receptor beta chain with its context. Its matching antigen is unknown. This sample was included in a study of T cell responses to AZD1222 COVID-19 vaccine. The V gene end was trimmed by 4 bases and the J gene end by 5 bases; junction bases not matched to a gene: 2. Germline values: CDR1 SGHDT, CDR2 YYEEEE. CDR3 length: 13 amino acids. Study results and caveats: Only after the peak T cell response were repertoires sampled. Variant regions that are unmutated are reportedly the target of nearly half of spike-specific TCRs.

The table came from immunoSEQ multiplex PCR; TCRdb's copy has only in-frame clones and leaves some out. This sample has over 130,000 clones, with about 90% found just once. The sequencing here drew on peripheral blood, taken 28 days after the second dose of the MenACWY control vaccine. The genes are TRBV5-6 and TRBJ1-4; TRBD1 matches at 7 bases. The source is an adult who received the MenACWY meningococcal vaccine as a control. The CDR3 bases are TGTGCCAGCAGCGGGGGACAGAATGAAAAACTGTTTTTT. Amino acids: CASSGGQNEKLFF. The full variable domain, completed using reference TRBV5-6 and TRBJ1-4, is DAGVTQSPTHLIKTRGQQVTLRCSPKSGHDTVSWYQQALGQGPQFIFQYYEEEERQRGNFPDRFSGHQFPNYSSELNVNALLLGDSALYLCASSGGQNEKLFFGSGTQLSVL.